The 22 T cell receptor beta chains presented below share a single source sample, sequenced in a study of blood T cell repertoires in COVID-19. Sequencing used immunoSEQ multiplex PCR; TCRdb keeps in-frame clones, though not all of them. The table lists 200,000 or so clones, under 90% of them singletons. Sequenced: peripheral blood. All receptors come from a man in his 60s who had recovered from COVID-19.

V is TRBV3-1 (or the pseudogene TRBV3-2) and J is TRBJ2-5, with 9 positions matching TRBD1. The trim removed 0 bases at V and 5 bases at J, leaving 4 bases unmatched. This CDR3 is built from 15 residues. Per the germline V gene, CDR1 is LGHDT and CDR2 is YNNKEL (reference sequence). The CDR3: CASSQDRDREETQYF. For the CDR3, the DNA is TGTGCCAGCAGCCAAGATAGGGACAGGGAGGAGACCCAGTACTTC.

The rearrangement uses TRBV24-1 and TRBJ1-2, with 8 bases lining up with TRBD1. The germline CDR1 and CDR2 sequences are KGHDR and SFDVKD. V gave up 2 bases and J gave up 8 bases; unmatched junction bases: 12. The CDR3 extends over 16 amino acids. The CDR3 bases are TGTGCCACCAGTGATTCGCCGGGACAGGAGAGGGGAGGCTACACCTTC. Its translation: CATSDSPGQERGGYTF.

V and J are TRBV11-3 and TRBJ2-2, with a possible D match to TRBD1 (6 bases). The CDR3 is 14 residues long. CDR1 SGHNT and CDR2 YENEEA come from the germline V gene. Trimming took off 5 bases at V and 4 bases at J, with 11 bases between the two ends. The CDR3: CASSTGWATGELFF. The CDR3 DNA follows: TGTGCCAGCAGCACAGGGTGGGCCACCGGGGAGCTGTTTTTT.

This sequence joins TRBV21-1 and TRBJ2-7; the D segment call TRBD2 is taken from the table without a DNA check. TRBV21-1 is a recognized pseudogene. This CDR3 contains 17 residues. The CDR3 region has the DNA TGTGCCAGCAGCAAAGATTATGACGCAGGTGGAGGGTACGAGCAGTACTTC. Translating it yields CASSKDYDAGGGYEQYF.

The rearrangement joins TRBV7-3 to TRBJ1-1, with D unclear. Trimming took 5 bases from V and 1 from J, leaving 11 bases between them. Germline values: CDR1 SGHTA, CDR2 FQGTGA. The CDR3 runs to 14 residues. The CDR3 DNA follows: TGTGCCAGCAGCCCCCGTGGCGGGAACACTGAAGCTTTCTTT. Its translation is CASSPRGGNTEAFF.

V usage is TRBV20-1 and J usage is TRBJ2-5; D is unclear. The CDR3 is 11 amino acids. Germline V gene sequence: CDR1 DFQATT, CDR2 SNEGSKA (reference sequence). Trimming took 5 bases from V and 5 from J, leaving 9 bases between them. The CDR3 sequence: CSAQFGETQYF. The CDR3 nucleotides read TGCAGTGCTCAGTTCGGGGAGACCCAGTACTTC.

This clone was seen a few times. The rearrangement links TRBV11-1 to TRBJ2-7; a weak D match, TRBD2 (5 bases). V lost 0 bases and J lost 3, with 9 bases in between. The CDR3 totals 14 residues. Germline V gene lookup returns CDR1 SGHAT and CDR2 FQDESV (reference sequence). As DNA, the CDR3 is TGTGCCAGCAGCTTAGCGGCTGGAGGCTACGAGCAGTACTTC. This sequence encodes CASSLAAGGYEQYF.

The chain joins TRBV14 to TRBJ2-3; a possible D gene is TRBD1 (6 bases). Germline CDR1 is SGHDN and CDR2 is FVKESK. V was shortened by 5 bases and J by 5 bases, with 17 bases between the two germline ends. This CDR3 region has 15 residues. CDR3 sequence reads: CASSRQTGLGDTQYF. DNA for the CDR3: TGTGCCAGCAGCAGGCAAACAGGGCTTGGAGATACGCAGTATTTT.

This clone showed up just once. V usage is TRBV18 and J usage is TRBJ2-3, with 7 bases that match TRBD2. This CDR3 is built from 15 residues. Germline assignment: CDR1 KGHSH and CDR2 LQKENI. The V gene end was trimmed by 0 bases and the J gene end by 4 bases; junction bases not matched to a gene: 4. The CDR3 is CASSPPRTRADTQYF. CDR3 coding DNA: TGTGCCAGCTCACCACCCAGGACTAGGGCAGATACGCAGTATTTT.

V gene TRBV6-5 combines with J gene TRBJ1-4; no reliable D call. Germline CDR1 and CDR2: MNHEY and SVGAGI. The CDR3 has 13 amino acids. V lost 2 bases, J lost 8 bases, and 9 bases lay in between. CDR3: CASSYKAGEKLFF. The CDR3 nucleotides read TGTGCCAGCAGTTACAAGGCAGGCGAAAAACTGTTTTTT.

V and J are TRBV7-2 and TRBJ2-3; 14 bases align to TRBD2. The germline V gene encodes CDR1 SGHTA and CDR2 FQGNSA. The CDR3 runs to 17 residues. V trimming: 0 bases; J trimming: 4 bases; junction bases outside the gene matches: 3. This CDR3 is CASSLAGTSGSPDTQYF. The CDR3 DNA sequence: TGTGCCAGCAGCTTAGCGGGGACTAGCGGGAGTCCAGATACGCAGTATTTT.

The J gene is TRBJ2-2, the V gene TRBV5-5; 7 nucleotides line up with TRBD2. The J segment lost 0 bases and the V segment lost 2 bases, leaving 4 bases of the junction unmatched. CDR1 and CDR2 (germline): SGHKS, YYEKEE (reference sequence). The CDR3 totals 16 residues. The CDR3 is CASSFEAGTNTGELFF. The CDR3 DNA sequence: TGTGCCAGCAGCTTTGAAGCGGGGACGAACACCGGGGAGCTGTTTTTT. Full variable domain (missing parts from reference TRBV5-5 and TRBJ2-2): DAGVTQSPTHLIKTRGQQVTLRCSPISGHKSVSWYQQVLGQGPQFIFQYYEKEERGRGNFPDRFSARQFPNYSSELNVNALLLGDSALYLCASSFEAGTNTGELFFGEGSRLTVL.

The CDR3 region is CASSPETSGRARETQYF. The CDR3 DNA reads TGTGCCAGCAGTCCCGAGACTAGCGGGAGGGCCAGGGAGACCCAGTACTTC. The genes are TRBV6-6 and TRBJ2-5; 14 bases are shared with TRBD2. CDR1 MNHNY and CDR2 SVGAGI come from the germline V gene (reference sequence). The CDR3 runs to 17 residues. The trim removed 5 bases at V and 5 bases at J, leaving 10 bases unmatched.

CDR3 residues: CASSHPLLGGHGYTF. CDR3 bases: TGTGCCAGCAGTCACCCGCTTTTGGGAGGTCATGGCTACACCTTC. This rearrangement joins TRBV7-9 to TRBJ1-2; D remains ambiguous. The germline CDR1 and CDR2 sequences are SEHNR and FQNEAQ (reference sequence). The germline V and J ends were trimmed by 6 bases and 6 bases, with 20 bases remaining between them. The length of the CDR3 is 15 residues.

The chain joins TRBV5-1 to TRBJ1-5; TRBD1 might be the D (5 bases). Germline lookup yields CDR1 SGHRS and CDR2 YFSETQ. CDR3 length equals 14 residues. Trimming took 0 bases from V and 1 from J, leaving 5 bases between them. CDR3: CASSLEGSNQPQHF. The CDR3 bases are TGCGCCAGCAGCTTGGAGGGGAGCAATCAGCCCCAGCATTTT.

This chain connects TRBV19 to TRBJ1-1; D gene ambiguous. Germline loops: CDR1 LNHDA, CDR2 SQIVND (reference sequence). V lost 6 bases and J 1 base, leaving 12 bases between the germline ends. The CDR3 runs to 14 residues. CDR3 DNA: TGTGCCAGTAGCAAACTCGCAGGGAACACTGAAGCTTTCTTT. Translated, it gives CASSKLAGNTEAFF.

The chain joins TRBV6-6 to TRBJ1-1; D may be TRBD1 (6 bases). V lost 5 bases and J 4 bases, leaving 20 bases between the germline ends. Germline V lookup: CDR1 MNHNY, CDR2 SVGAGI (reference sequence). The CDR3 has 16 amino acids. Here the CDR3 reads CASSLQGSLSGTEAFF. The DNA of the CDR3 is TGTGCCAGCAGTCTACAGGGATCTCTCTCTGGCACTGAAGCTTTCTTT.

The J gene is TRBJ2-1, the V gene TRBV29-1; 14 positions agree with TRBD2. Unmatched junction bases numbered 1, after V lost 1 base and J lost 8 bases. This CDR3 region has 14 residues. Germline CDR1 reads SQVTM; CDR2 reads ANQGSEA. The CDR3, as DNA: TGCAGCGTTGAAGGGGGACTAGCGGGGGATGAGCAGTTCTTC. It is translated as CSVEGGLAGDEQFF.

The rearrangement links TRBV29-1 to TRBJ2-2; TRBD1 agrees at 11 bases. Trimming removed 1 base from V and 2 bases from J; junction bases left unmatched: 0. CDR3 size: 15 residues. Germline V gives CDR1 SQVTM, CDR2 ANQGSEA. The CDR3: CSVEGTGGNTGELFF. The DNA for the CDR3 is TGCAGCGTTGAAGGGACAGGGGGCAACACCGGGGAGCTGTTTTTT.

This clone was counted a single time. The J gene is TRBJ2-1, the V gene TRBV3-1 (or the pseudogene TRBV3-2); D might be TRBD2 (5 bases). Trimming shortened V by 4 bases and J by 5 bases, and 33 bases separated the two germline ends. Per germline, CDR1 LGHDT and CDR2 YNNKEL (reference sequence). The CDR3 loop spans 21 amino acids. The CDR3 is CASSPLRRWEMSFGGDNEQFF. The CDR3 nucleotides read TGTGCCAGCAGCCCACTCCGTAGGTGGGAGATGAGCTTTGGAGGAGACAATGAGCAGTTCTTC.

The V and J genes are TRBV7-2 and TRBJ1-2; 8 positions match TRBD1. Germline V gives CDR1 SGHTA, CDR2 FQGNSA. This CDR3 region has 16 residues. V gave up 2 bases and J gave up 3 bases; unmatched junction bases: 8. Written as DNA, the CDR3 is TGTGCCAGCAGCTTACGGCCCAGGGGGCTAGACTATGGCTACACCTTC. This sequence encodes CASSLRPRGLDYGYTF.

The chain combines TRBV3-1 (or the pseudogene TRBV3-2) with TRBJ2-7; 8 nucleotides match TRBD2. CDR1 LGHDT and CDR2 YNNKEL come from the germline V gene (reference sequence). There are 12 residues in the CDR3. The trim removed 4 bases at V and 7 bases at J, leaving 3 bases unmatched. Here the CDR3 DNA reads TGTGCCAGCAGCCTCCGGGGGGGGGAGCAGTACTTC. This encodes CASSLRGGEQYF.